This T cell receptor (beta chain) was obtained from a study of T cells in Graves' hyperthyroidism and ophthalmopathy. Researchers amplified the TCR beta CDR3 regions from RNA transcripts. Using the HTBI primer set, a first-round RT-PCR was run on the TCR CDR3. One entry per CDR3 protein results from TCRdb running MiXCR on the multiplex PCR reads. The sample records nearly 600,000 distinct CDR3 sequences, 14% being singletons. This clonotype has ten or more counts. The source material was blood. The sequence was collected from a young woman with Graves' ophthalmopathy.

CDR3 bases: TGCAGTACCGAGGGGGTTTTCACCAGCACAGATACGCAGTATTTT. Its translation is CSTEGVFTSTDTQYF. The chain couples TRBV20-1 to TRBJ2-3; weak D call: TRBD1 (6 bases). V lost 8 bases and J lost 0, with 18 bases in between. CDR1 is DFQATT, CDR2 SNEGSKA, per germline (reference sequence). This CDR3 is 15 amino acids long.